These T cell receptor beta chains were read from a single sample in a study of CD8+ T cells in alopecia areata. The assay was immunoSEQ multiplex PCR, and TCRdb's table has in-frame clones only and misses some. The repertoire holds about 88,000 clones, with around 47% as singletons. Sequencing was performed on CD8+ T cells sorted from blood, taken at week 24, from a patient treated with tofacitinib. The source of these receptors is a human donor with alopecia areata. Both conserved end residues are part of each CDR3. D genes are given only for firm matches. Size is omitted from some rows. Given values are once, few, many or a class for expanded clones.

j_gene: TRBJ2-2; abundance: -; len: 12; d_gene: -; v_gene: TRBV29-1; CDR3nt: TGCAGCACAGAAATAAGACCCGGGGAGCTGTTTTTT; CDR3aa: CSTEIRPGELFF
j_gene: TRBJ1-1; abundance: few; len: 10; d_gene: -; v_gene: TRBV29-1; CDR3nt: TGCAGCGGGAGGGGGACTGAAGCTTTCTTT; CDR3aa: CSGRGTEAFF
j_gene: TRBJ1-2; abundance: once; len: 15; d_gene: -; v_gene: TRBV4-3; CDR3nt: TGCGCCAGCAGCCAGATTGCGCGTCGGGAGAATGGCTACACCTTC; CDR3aa: CASSQIARRENGYTF
j_gene: TRBJ1-4; abundance: -; len: 14; d_gene: -; v_gene: TRBV19; CDR3nt: TGTGCCAGTAGTGGCTGGGAGGAGGATGAAAAACTGTTTTTT; CDR3aa: CASSGWEEDEKLFF
j_gene: TRBJ2-5; abundance: -; len: 15; d_gene: -; v_gene: TRBV7-9; CDR3nt: TGTGCCAGCAGCCTATCAGGGGACCCTCGGAAGACCCAGTACTTC; CDR3aa: CASSLSGDPRKTQYF
j_gene: TRBJ2-1; abundance: -; len: 15; d_gene: TRBD1; v_gene: TRBV6-1; CDR3nt: TGTGCCAGCAGTGAAGGGACAGGGTTCTACAATGAGCAGTTCTTC; CDR3aa: CASSEGTGFYNEQFF
j_gene: TRBJ2-7; abundance: few; len: 16; d_gene: TRBD2; v_gene: TRBV29-1; CDR3nt: TGCAGCGTTGAAACAGTAGCGGGAGGGATCTCCTACGAGCAGTACTTC; CDR3aa: CSVETVAGGISYEQYF
j_gene: TRBJ2-3; abundance: -; len: 15; d_gene: TRBD2; v_gene: TRBV7-9; CDR3nt: TGTGCCAGTGAAGAATTAGCGGGAGGCACAGATACGCAGTATTTT; CDR3aa: CASEELAGGTDTQYF
j_gene: TRBJ1-3; abundance: once; len: 12; d_gene: -; v_gene: TRBV30; CDR3nt: TGTGCCTGGAGTCCCGCCGGAAACACCATATATTTT; CDR3aa: CAWSPAGNTIYF
j_gene: TRBJ2-7; abundance: -; len: 14; d_gene: TRBD2; v_gene: TRBV7-9; CDR3nt: TGTGCCAGCAGGGGAGCGGGAGGGCCCCGCGAGCAGTACTTC; CDR3aa: CASRGAGGPREQYF
j_gene: TRBJ1-5; abundance: once; len: 13; d_gene: -; v_gene: TRBV2; CDR3nt: TGTGCCAGAACTACAGCCCTCAATCAGCCCCAGCATTTT; CDR3aa: CARTTALNQPQHF
j_gene: TRBJ2-6; abundance: -; len: 19; d_gene: TRBD2; v_gene: TRBV9; CDR3nt: TGTGCCAGCAGCGCGGTGACTAGCGGGGGGCCCAAGGGGGCCAACGTCCTGACTTTC; CDR3aa: CASSAVTSGGPKGANVLTF
j_gene: TRBJ2-5; abundance: -; len: 15; d_gene: TRBD1; v_gene: TRBV11-2; CDR3nt: TGTGCCAGCAGCCAGGGACAGGGCAGCATGGAGACCCAGTACTTC; CDR3aa: CASSQGQGSMETQYF
j_gene: TRBJ2-1; abundance: -; len: 13; d_gene: -; v_gene: TRBV30; CDR3nt: TGTGCCTGGAGTCAAGACAACTACAATGAGCAGTTCTTC; CDR3aa: CAWSQDNYNEQFF
j_gene: TRBJ2-1; abundance: -; len: 15; d_gene: TRBD2; v_gene: TRBV11-2; CDR3nt: TGTGCCAGCAGCGCCCAGACTAGCGCATACAATGAGCAGTTCTTC; CDR3aa: CASSAQTSAYNEQFF
j_gene: TRBJ2-5; abundance: few; len: 15; d_gene: -; v_gene: TRBV27; CDR3nt: TGTGCCAGCAGTTTGGCCGGGAGAGTTCAAGAGACCCAGTACTTC; CDR3aa: CASSLAGRVQETQYF
j_gene: TRBJ2-4; abundance: -; len: 13; d_gene: -; v_gene: TRBV9; CDR3nt: TGTGCCAGCAGCACCGGATCCTTTGGCATTCAGTACTTC; CDR3aa: CASSTGSFGIQYF
j_gene: TRBJ1-3; abundance: -; len: 16; d_gene: TRBD1; v_gene: TRBV13; CDR3nt: TGTGCCAGCAGCTTAGATAAGGGGGCGCCTGGAAACACCATATATTTT; CDR3aa: CASSLDKGAPGNTIYF
j_gene: TRBJ2-7; abundance: -; len: 12; d_gene: -; v_gene: TRBV15; CDR3nt: TGTGCCACCAGCAGACCACGGAGCGAGCAGTACTTC; CDR3aa: CATSRPRSEQYF
j_gene: TRBJ1-1; abundance: few; len: 15; d_gene: TRBD1; v_gene: TRBV29-1; CDR3nt: TGCAGCGCCTGGGGGGGACAGATTGCTAACACTGAAGCTTTCTTT; CDR3aa: CSAWGGQIANTEAFF
j_gene: TRBJ2-7; abundance: -; len: 13; d_gene: -; v_gene: TRBV27; CDR3nt: TGTGCCAGCAGTTCGTCCCGCGGCTACGAGCAGTACTTC; CDR3aa: CASSSSRGYEQYF
j_gene: TRBJ2-1; abundance: few; len: 13; d_gene: -; v_gene: TRBV11-2; CDR3nt: TGTGCCAGCAGCTTAGTAGCCTACAATGAGCAGTTCTTC; CDR3aa: CASSLVAYNEQFF
j_gene: TRBJ2-1; abundance: -; len: 12; d_gene: -; v_gene: TRBV5-1; CDR3nt: TGCGCCAGCAGCTTGTACCCCATAGAGCAGTTCTTC; CDR3aa: CASSLYPIEQFF
j_gene: TRBJ2-7; abundance: -; len: 15; d_gene: TRBD1; v_gene: TRBV13; CDR3nt: TGTGCCAGCAGCCCCCGGGACAGGGCTGCCCACGAGCAGTACTTC; CDR3aa: CASSPRDRAAHEQYF
j_gene: TRBJ2-7; abundance: -; len: 14; d_gene: TRBD2; v_gene: TRBV27; CDR3nt: TGTGCCAGCAGTTTATTAACACTAGCGGCCGAGCAGTACTTC; CDR3aa: CASSLLTLAAEQYF
j_gene: TRBJ2-5; abundance: few; len: 14; d_gene: TRBD2; v_gene: TRBV29-1; CDR3nt: TGCAGCGGGGAGGGACTAGCGGGAGTTGAGACCCAGTACTTC; CDR3aa: CSGEGLAGVETQYF
j_gene: TRBJ1-3; abundance: -; len: 17; d_gene: TRBD1; v_gene: TRBV7-6; CDR3nt: TGTGCCAGCAGCTTGACAGGGCCGGGGCCTCGGGGAAACACCATATATTTT; CDR3aa: CASSLTGPGPRGNTIYF
j_gene: TRBJ1-1; abundance: -; len: 12; d_gene: -; v_gene: TRBV29-1; CDR3nt: TGCAGCGTTGAAATGGGGCGGACTGAAGCTTTCTTT; CDR3aa: CSVEMGRTEAFF
j_gene: TRBJ1-5; abundance: -; len: 19; d_gene: TRBD1; v_gene: TRBV7-8; CDR3nt: TGTGCCAGCAGCGCTCCGGGACAGGGGTCTATATACGGCAATCAGCCCCAGCATTTT; CDR3aa: CASSAPGQGSIYGNQPQHF
j_gene: TRBJ1-2; abundance: -; len: 14; d_gene: -; v_gene: TRBV4-2; CDR3nt: TGTGCCAGCAGCCAAGGAGTAGGCAGCTCTGGCTACACCTTC; CDR3aa: CASSQGVGSSGYTF
j_gene: TRBJ2-1; abundance: -; len: 14; d_gene: TRBD2; v_gene: TRBV29-1; CDR3nt: TGCAGCGTTGAAGCTAGCGGGAGGTGGAATGAGCAGTTCTTC; CDR3aa: CSVEASGRWNEQFF
j_gene: TRBJ2-7; abundance: -; len: 15; d_gene: -; v_gene: TRBV7-2; CDR3nt: TGTGCCAGCAGCTTAGGTGTTGGTTCTACCTACGAGCAGTACTTC; CDR3aa: CASSLGVGSTYEQYF
j_gene: TRBJ1-4; abundance: few; len: 12; d_gene: -; v_gene: TRBV4-1; CDR3nt: TGCGCCAGCAGCCAAGATCGAGAAAAACTGTTTTTT; CDR3aa: CASSQDREKLFF
j_gene: TRBJ2-5; abundance: -; len: 14; d_gene: -; v_gene: TRBV9; CDR3nt: TGTGCCAGCACGGCCCCAGCGGCCCAAGAGACCCAGTACTTC; CDR3aa: CASTAPAAQETQYF
j_gene: TRBJ2-5; abundance: -; len: 15; d_gene: TRBD1; v_gene: TRBV14; CDR3nt: TGTGCCAGCAGCGACCGACAGGGAGAGGAAGAGACCCAGTACTTC; CDR3aa: CASSDRQGEEETQYF
j_gene: TRBJ2-1; abundance: -; len: 15; d_gene: TRBD2; v_gene: TRBV14; CDR3nt: TGTGCCAGCAGCCCCCTAGCGGGAGCCCACATTGAGCAGTTCTTC; CDR3aa: CASSPLAGAHIEQFF
j_gene: TRBJ1-2; abundance: -; len: 14; d_gene: -; v_gene: TRBV6-5; CDR3nt: TGTGCCAGCAGTTACTCCGCGGCTAACTATGGCTACACCTTC; CDR3aa: CASSYSAANYGYTF
j_gene: TRBJ2-2; abundance: few; len: 12; d_gene: -; v_gene: TRBV4-1; CDR3nt: TGCGCCAGCAGCCCACAGGGCGGGGAGCTGTTTTTT; CDR3aa: CASSPQGGELFF
j_gene: TRBJ2-7; abundance: -; len: 13; d_gene: TRBD1; v_gene: TRBV5-1; CDR3nt: TGCGCCAGCCTCGGACAGGGAGCGCACGAGCAGTACTTC; CDR3aa: CASLGQGAHEQYF
j_gene: TRBJ2-5; abundance: few; len: 15; d_gene: TRBD2; v_gene: TRBV7-9; CDR3nt: TGTGCCAGCAGCATCACCGGGACTACCGGAGAGACCCAGTACTTC; CDR3aa: CASSITGTTGETQYF
j_gene: TRBJ2-1; abundance: few; len: 13; d_gene: -; v_gene: TRBV29-1; CDR3nt: TGCAGCGTTGCAGGTATTTCCTACAATGAGCAGTTCTTC; CDR3aa: CSVAGISYNEQFF
j_gene: TRBJ2-7; abundance: -; len: 12; d_gene: -; v_gene: TRBV29-1; CDR3nt: TGCAGCGTTGCCCCGGGCTCCTACGAGCAGTACTTC; CDR3aa: CSVAPGSYEQYF
j_gene: TRBJ2-1; abundance: -; len: 13; d_gene: -; v_gene: TRBV4-1; CDR3nt: TGCGCCAGCAGCCCCCAGGGGACCGGTGAGCAGTTCTTC; CDR3aa: CASSPQGTGEQFF
j_gene: TRBJ2-2; abundance: few; len: 16; d_gene: TRBD1; v_gene: TRBV30; CDR3nt: TGTGCCTGGAGGGGAACCGGGACAGGGTGGACCGGGGAGCTGTTTTTT; CDR3aa: CAWRGTGTGWTGELFF